This record concerns one TCR beta chain sequence. What it binds is not known. In TCRdb, the reads were re-called with MiXCR into one record per CDR3 protein. The sample yields 200,000 to 250,000 distinct CDR3 sequences, around 40% seen once. This CDR3 is built from 13 residues. V lost 9 bases to trimming and J lost 3 bases, with 14 bases between them. The germline V gene encodes CDR1 LNHNV and CDR2 YYDKDF (reference sequence). The sample is drawn from a study of T cell repertoires in cytomegalovirus infection. Study findings and constraints: CMV carriers with the relevant HLA were identified by cumulative public TCR beta family frequency.

The V gene is TRBV15, the J gene TRBJ1-1; the D is unclear. The source is a human donor in good health (CMV status not recorded). Some clones in this sample may be carry-over from other donors' samples. Specimen: CD8+ T cells from cultured PBMCs, collected from culture after CMV antigen stimulation. In DNA, the CDR3 is TGTGCCACTAAAATACGGGGTTACACTGAAGCTTTCTTT. It yields the protein CATKIRGYTEAFF.